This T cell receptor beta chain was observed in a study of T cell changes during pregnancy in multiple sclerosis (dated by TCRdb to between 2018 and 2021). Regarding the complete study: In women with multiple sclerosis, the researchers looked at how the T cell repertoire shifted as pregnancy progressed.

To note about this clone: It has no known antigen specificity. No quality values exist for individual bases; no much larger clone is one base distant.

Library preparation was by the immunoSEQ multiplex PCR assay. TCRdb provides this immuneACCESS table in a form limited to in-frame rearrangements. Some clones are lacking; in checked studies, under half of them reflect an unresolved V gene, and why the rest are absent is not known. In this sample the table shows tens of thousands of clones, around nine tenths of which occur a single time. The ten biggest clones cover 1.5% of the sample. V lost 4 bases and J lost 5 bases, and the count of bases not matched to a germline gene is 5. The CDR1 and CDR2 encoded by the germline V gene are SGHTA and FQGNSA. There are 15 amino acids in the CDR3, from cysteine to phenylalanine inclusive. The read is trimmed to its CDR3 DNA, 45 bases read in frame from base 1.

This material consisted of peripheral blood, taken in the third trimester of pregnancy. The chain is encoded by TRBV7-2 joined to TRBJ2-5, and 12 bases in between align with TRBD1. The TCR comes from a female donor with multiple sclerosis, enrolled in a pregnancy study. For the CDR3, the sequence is CASSSKGQGAETQYF. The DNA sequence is TGTGCCAGCAGCTCGAAGGGACAGGGGGCGGAGACCCAGTACTTC.